A selection of T cell receptor beta chains follows, all from one sample in a study of cytomegalovirus exposure and HLA in healthy donors. The repertoire was sequenced with immunoSEQ multiplex PCR; TCRdb's copy has only in-frame clones and lacks some. The profile shows 150,000 to 200,000 clones, just over 75% of them singletons. Sequencing used PBMCs. These receptors were taken from a woman in her twenties or thirties in good health and CMV-seropositive. The CDR3 runs from the conserved cysteine through the conserved F or W. A D gene is named only where the DNA matches it firmly. Not every row has a clone size; where given, it reads once, few, many or a size class.

CDR3: CASSLNRGTGNQPQHF
DNA: TGTGCCAGCAGCTTGAACCGGGGGACAGGGAATCAGCCCCAGCATTTT
V: TRBV5-6
D: TRBD1
size: NA
length: 16
J: TRBJ1-5

CDR3: CASSPRRLAGGNTQYF
DNA: TGTGCCAGCAGTCCAAGAAGACTAGCGGGAGGAAATACGCAGTATTTT
V: TRBV6-6
D: TRBD2
size: NA
length: 16
J: TRBJ2-3

CDR3: CASSSLSGTGVSPLHF
DNA: TGCGCCAGCAGCTCCCTCTCCGGGACAGGGGTTTCACCCCTCCACTTT
V: TRBV5-1
D: TRBD1
size: few
length: 16
J: TRBJ1-6

CDR3: CASSFSGSAYEQYF
DNA: TGCGCCAGCAGCTTCTCCGGGAGTGCTTACGAGCAGTACTTC
V: TRBV5-1
D: NA
size: NA
length: 14
J: TRBJ2-7

CDR3: CASSLWGQGSNQPQHF
DNA: TGTGCCAGCAGTTTATGGGGACAGGGGTCCAATCAGCCCCAGCATTTT
V: TRBV27
D: TRBD1
size: NA
length: 16
J: TRBJ1-5

CDR3: CASSTIQGRQFF
DNA: TGTGCCAGCAGCACCATACAGGGTCGGCAGTTCTTC
V: TRBV11-2
D: NA
size: once
length: 12
J: TRBJ2-1

CDR3: CAWSGTSGRQTQYF
DNA: TGTGCCTGGAGTGGGACTAGCGGCCGGCAGACCCAGTACTTC
V: TRBV30
D: TRBD2
size: NA
length: 14
J: TRBJ2-5

CDR3: CASSPMTGGVSTEAFF
DNA: TGTGCCAGCAGCCCTATGACAGGGGGCGTTTCCACTGAAGCTTTCTTT
V: TRBV27
D: TRBD1
size: NA
length: 16
J: TRBJ1-1

CDR3: CASSLAGAQNYGYTF
DNA: TGTGCCAGCAGCTTAGCGGGGGCGCAGAACTATGGCTACACCTTC
V: TRBV7-9
D: NA
size: once
length: 15
J: TRBJ1-2

CDR3: CAISLTGQGFDEQFF
DNA: TGTGCCATCAGTTTAACGGGACAGGGATTTGATGAGCAGTTCTTC
V: TRBV10-3
D: TRBD1
size: few
length: 15
J: TRBJ2-1

CDR3: CASTLAAQETQYF
DNA: TGCGCCAGCACTTTGGCCGCACAAGAGACCCAGTACTTC
V: TRBV5-1
D: NA
size: NA
length: 13
J: TRBJ2-5

CDR3: CAWSPMTGNQPQHF
DNA: TGTGCCTGGAGTCCCATGACAGGCAATCAGCCCCAGCATTTT
V: TRBV30
D: NA
size: few
length: 14
J: TRBJ1-5

CDR3: CASSPGQDTQYF
DNA: TGTGCCAGCAGCCCCGGACAGGATACGCAGTATTTT
V: TRBV11-3
D: NA
size: NA
length: 12
J: TRBJ2-3

CDR3: CASSFPQGGNNSPLHF
DNA: TGTGCCAGCAGTTTTCCGCAGGGAGGGAATAATTCACCCCTCCACTTT
V: TRBV28
D: NA
size: NA
length: 16
J: TRBJ1-6

CDR3: CASSGGDRPYEQYF
DNA: TGTGCCAGCAGCGGGGGGGACAGGCCCTACGAGCAGTACTTC
V: TRBV5-4
D: NA
size: NA
length: 14
J: TRBJ2-7

CDR3: CASSLQQVLDTANLYPQYF
DNA: TGTGCCAGCAGCTTACAACAGGTACTCGATACGGCGAACCTGTATCCGCAGTATTTT
V: TRBV7-8
D: NA
size: NA
length: 19
J: TRBJ2-3

CDR3: CASSPGQGLISGNTIYF
DNA: TGCGCCAGCAGCCCCGGACAGGGCCTAATCTCTGGAAACACCATATATTTT
V: TRBV5-1
D: TRBD1
size: NA
length: 17
J: TRBJ1-3

CDR3: CASSLLGVGSTEAFF
DNA: TGTGCCAGCAGTTTATTAGGGGTCGGGAGCACTGAAGCTTTCTTT
V: TRBV28
D: NA
size: NA
length: 15
J: TRBJ1-1

CDR3: CASSLGTSGKNQETQYF
DNA: TGCGCCAGCAGCTTGGGGACTAGCGGAAAGAACCAAGAGACCCAGTACTTC
V: TRBV5-1
D: TRBD2
size: NA
length: 17
J: TRBJ2-5

CDR3: CAISGPPLSGGNTDTQYF
DNA: TGTGCCATCAGTGGTCCACCTCTATCCGGGGGGAACACAGATACGCAGTATTTT
V: TRBV10-3
D: TRBD2
size: NA
length: 18
J: TRBJ2-3

CDR3: CASSFDSMNTEAFF
DNA: TGTGCCAGCAGCTTCGACAGCATGAACACTGAAGCTTTCTTT
V: TRBV5-4
D: NA
size: NA
length: 14
J: TRBJ1-1

CDR3: CAIMLAGGGEQFF
DNA: TGTGCCATCATGCTAGCGGGAGGAGGGGAGCAGTTCTTC
V: TRBV10-3
D: TRBD2
size: few
length: 13
J: TRBJ2-1

CDR3: CASSRSRAESSYEQYF
DNA: TGCGCCAGCAGCCGGTCCAGAGCGGAAAGCTCCTACGAGCAGTACTTC
V: TRBV4-1
D: NA
size: NA
length: 16
J: TRBJ2-7

CDR3: CASTLRGQGYYEQYF
DNA: TGTGCCAGCACCCTCCGGGGACAGGGGTACTACGAGCAGTACTTC
V: TRBV27
D: TRBD1
size: NA
length: 15
J: TRBJ2-7

CDR3: CSVVIRGLPEAFF
DNA: TGCAGCGTTGTGATCAGGGGGCTCCCTGAAGCTTTCTTT
V: TRBV29-1
D: TRBD1
size: NA
length: 13
J: TRBJ1-1

CDR3: CASSTGASNTGELFF
DNA: TGTGCCAGCAGCACCGGAGCCTCGAACACCGGGGAGCTGTTTTTT
V: TRBV7-2
D: NA
size: NA
length: 15
J: TRBJ2-2

CDR3: CASNPGTGGLYGYTF
DNA: TGTGCCAGCAATCCCGGGACAGGGGGACTTTATGGCTACACCTTC
V: TRBV2
D: TRBD1
size: NA
length: 15
J: TRBJ1-2

CDR3: CASSFDNEQFF
DNA: TGTGCCAGCAGCTTCGACAATGAGCAGTTCTTC
V: TRBV9
D: NA
size: NA
length: 11
J: TRBJ2-1

CDR3: CASSFLLAGGLSYEQFF
DNA: TGTGCCAGCAGTTTTCTCCTAGCGGGAGGGCTAAGTTATGAGCAGTTCTTC
V: TRBV27
D: TRBD2
size: NA
length: 17
J: TRBJ2-1

CDR3: CASSFGTSGDPRDYEQYF
DNA: TGTGCCAGCAGTTTTGGAACTAGCGGGGACCCCAGAGACTACGAGCAGTACTTC
V: TRBV28
D: TRBD2
size: NA
length: 18
J: TRBJ2-7

CDR3: CASSFRANYGYTF
DNA: TGTGCCAGTAGTTTCAGGGCCAATTATGGCTACACCTTC
V: TRBV19
D: NA
size: NA
length: 13
J: TRBJ1-2

CDR3: CGSGGAKESYGYTF
DNA: TGTGGCTCAGGGGGCGCAAAAGAATCCTATGGCTACACCTTC
V: TRBV30
D: TRBD1
size: NA
length: 14
J: TRBJ1-2

CDR3: CASSFDRATEAFF
DNA: TGTGCCAGCAGCTTTGACAGAGCCACTGAAGCTTTCTTT
V: TRBV7-2
D: NA
size: NA
length: 13
J: TRBJ1-1

CDR3: CASSLSIAGGTGELFF
DNA: TGTGCCAGCAGTTTATCAATAGCGGGGGGCACCGGGGAGCTGTTTTTT
V: TRBV27
D: TRBD2
size: NA
length: 16
J: TRBJ2-2

CDR3: CASSAQAGIAYGYTF
DNA: TGTGCCAGCAGCGCCCAGGCGGGTATTGCCTATGGCTACACCTTC
V: TRBV9
D: NA
size: once
length: 15
J: TRBJ1-2

CDR3: CASSRAGLTEEQYF
DNA: TGTGCCAGCTCACGGGCGGGACTCACGGAAGAGCAGTACTTC
V: TRBV18
D: NA
size: NA
length: 14
J: TRBJ2-7

CDR3: CASSFLEGGAEAFF
DNA: TGCGCCAGCAGCTTCCTTGAGGGAGGCGCTGAAGCTTTCTTT
V: TRBV5-1
D: NA
size: NA
length: 14
J: TRBJ1-1

CDR3: CASSYPGHVSGYTF
DNA: TGTGCCAGCAGTTACCCCGGACACGTCTCTGGCTACACCTTC
V: TRBV6-6
D: NA
size: once
length: 14
J: TRBJ1-2

CDR3: CATRSGGTDTQYF
DNA: TGCGCCACACGATCCGGAGGGACAGATACGCAGTATTTT
V: TRBV10-1
D: NA
size: NA
length: 13
J: TRBJ2-3

CDR3: CAYLPSGQGAGGYTF
DNA: TGTGCCTACCTACCTTCGGGACAGGGAGCTGGTGGCTACACCTTC
V: TRBV30
D: TRBD1
size: NA
length: 15
J: TRBJ1-2

CDR3: CASSLFHPGREGTGELFF
DNA: TGTGCCAGCAGTTTATTTCACCCCGGCAGGGAGGGCACCGGGGAGCTGTTTTTT
V: TRBV27
D: TRBD2
size: once
length: 18
J: TRBJ2-2

CDR3: CASSSMGDRATDTQYF
DNA: TGCGCCAGCAGCTCGATGGGGGACAGGGCCACAGATACGCAGTATTTT
V: TRBV5-1
D: TRBD1
size: NA
length: 16
J: TRBJ2-3

CDR3: CASSLGAGVVDTQYF
DNA: TGTGCCAGCAGCTTGGGGGCAGGGGTGGTAGATACGCAGTATTTT
V: TRBV5-4
D: NA
size: NA
length: 15
J: TRBJ2-3

CDR3: CASRESSHGAGDYSNQPQHF
DNA: TGTGCCAGCAGGGAAAGCTCCCACGGGGCGGGGGATTATAGCAATCAGCCCCAGCATTTT
V: TRBV6-1
D: NA
size: many
length: 20
J: TRBJ1-5